Each of the 16 T cell receptor beta chains below was sequenced from the same sample in a study of blood T cell repertoires in COVID-19. The protocol was immunoSEQ multiplex PCR, while the TCRdb copy is restricted to in-frame clones and leaves out a portion. This repertoire shows about 210,000 clones, around 82% found once; its top ten account for 3.5% to 5.5%. The material sequenced was PBMCs or T cells enriched from blood (not recorded which). The source of these receptors is a man aged 25-45 years with acute COVID-19.

CDR3 loop: CASSKYREREQETQYF. The CDR3, as DNA: TGTGCCAGTAGTAAATACAGGGAGAGAGAACAAGAGACCCAGTACTTC. This chain uses TRBV19 with TRBJ2-5; a weak D match, TRBD1 (6 bases). V lost 4 bases and J 2 bases, leaving 17 bases between the germline ends. The CDR3 covers 16 residues. Germline V gives CDR1 LNHDA, CDR2 SQIVND (reference sequence).

The V and J genes are TRBV2 and TRBJ1-1, with D unresolved. Germline assignment: CDR1 SNHLY and CDR2 FYNNEI. V was shortened by 8 bases and J by 4 bases, with 11 bases between the two germline ends. This CDR3 spans 12 amino acids. The CDR3 DNA reads as TGTGCCAGCTCCGGCGGCGTCACTGAAGCTTTCTTT. Its protein is CASSGGVTEAFF.

The chain employs TRBV2 and TRBJ2-1; 11 positions match TRBD2. The CDR3 has 14 residues. CDR1 and CDR2 from the germline V gene are SNHLY and FYNNEI. V lost 11 bases and J lost 5; bases outside the gene matches: 8. The CDR3 here is CARTSGGTHNEQFF. The CDR3 bases are TGTGCCCGCACTAGCGGGGGAACACACAATGAGCAGTTCTTC.

V usage is TRBV5-1 and J usage is TRBJ2-6; 8 nucleotides line up with TRBD2. Trimming at V came to 0 bases and at J to 0 bases, leaving 8 bases not matched to a gene. The germline V gene has CDR1 SGHRS and CDR2 YFSETQ. The CDR3 spans 19 residues. Written as DNA, the CDR3 is TGCGCCAGCAGCTTGGCGGGCCCAGCGGGGGACTCTGGGGCCAACGTCCTGACTTTC. Its translation is CASSLAGPAGDSGANVLTF.

The chain employs TRBV18 and TRBJ1-2; TRBD1 matches 10 bases. This CDR3 comprises 13 residues. V lost 2 bases and J lost 8; bases outside the gene matches: 2. CDR1 is KGHSH, CDR2 LQKENI, per germline. The CDR3 is CASSPRQGAGYTF. The CDR3 DNA reads as TGTGCCAGCTCACCAAGACAGGGGGCAGGCTACACCTTC. Based on the CDR3 plus reference TRBV18 and TRBJ1-2, the full variable domain is NAGVMQNPRHLVRRRGQEARLRCSPMKGHSHVYWYRQLPEEGLKFMVYLQKENIIDESGMPKERFSAEFPKEGPSILRIQQVVRGDSAAYFCASSPRQGAGYTFGSGTRLTVV.

The V call is TRBV7-2, the J call TRBJ2-4; 8 bases are shared with TRBD2. The germline CDR1 and CDR2 sequences are SGHTA and FQGNSA. V was clipped by 2 bases and J by 5 bases; unmatched bases: 8. The CDR3 extends over 16 amino acids. CDR3 nucleotide sequence: TGTGCCAGCAGCTTACGTGACGGGGGGGCCCAAAACATTCAGTACTTC. Translation gives CASSLRDGGAQNIQYF.

This clone was seen a single time. The chain is built from TRBV5-1 and TRBJ1-5; the D is unclear. V lost 4 bases and J 0 bases, leaving 8 bases between the germline ends. CDR3 length equals 14 residues. The germline V gene has CDR1 SGHRS and CDR2 YFSETQ. Here the CDR3 DNA reads TGCGCCAGCAGCGAATACGGTAGCAATCAGCCCCAGCATTTT. Encoded protein: CASSEYGSNQPQHF.

The rearrangement joins TRBV6-5 to TRBJ1-2, with D uncertain. V was shortened by 1 base and J by 7 bases, with 10 bases between the two germline ends. The germline CDR1 and CDR2 sequences are MNHEY and SVGAGI. The CDR3 loop spans 13 amino acids. CDR3 nucleotides: TGTGCCAGCAGTTACTATCAGAACCGTGGCTACACCTTC. The encoded protein is CASSYYQNRGYTF.

The CDR3 protein is CASSLADSNSPLHF. For the CDR3, the DNA is TGTGCCAGCAGCCTGGCGGACTCCAATTCACCCCTCCACTTT. The V and J genes are TRBV9 and TRBJ1-6; D not resolved. The V end lost 4 bases, the J end lost 7 bases, and 12 bases lay between the germline ends. From germline, CDR1 is SGDLS and CDR2 YYNGEE. There are 14 residues in the CDR3.

The rearrangement joins TRBV9 to TRBJ2-7, with 9 nucleotides matching TRBD1. The CDR3 totals 16 residues. The V gene's germline CDR1 is SGDLS and CDR2 YYNGEE. Germline trimming cut 4 bases from V and 5 bases from J; bases unmatched to any gene: 13. This CDR3 is CASSSPGQGVFDEQYF. Written as DNA, the CDR3 is TGTGCCAGCAGCTCCCCGGGACAGGGCGTTTTCGACGAGCAGTACTTC.

This chain uses TRBV9 with TRBJ2-2; 8 positions match TRBD1. Per the germline V gene, CDR1 is SGDLS and CDR2 is YYNGEE. There are 14 residues in the CDR3. V trimming: 5 bases; J trimming: 5 bases; junction bases outside the gene matches: 5. CDR3 DNA: TGTGCCAGCAGGGCAGGGGGCGAGACCGGGGAGCTGTTTTTT. It codes for CASRAGGETGELFF.

V usage is TRBV5-4 and J usage is TRBJ2-3; TRBD2 matches 8 bases. V trimming: 0 bases; J trimming: 4 bases; junction bases outside the gene matches: 4. Germline V gene data show CDR1 as SGHNT and CDR2 as YYREEE (reference sequence). The CDR3 is 15 residues long. The CDR3 sequence is CASSLDGGAADTQYF. In DNA form, the CDR3 reads TGTGCCAGCAGCTTGGACGGGGGGGCCGCAGATACGCAGTATTTT.

As concerns this clone: Other DNA sequences of this sample code for an identical CDR3. The rearrangement joins TRBV12-3 or TRBV12-4 to TRBJ1-5; D is undetermined. Deletions cut 5 bases from V and 6 bases from J, with 5 bases between. The length of the CDR3 is 11 residues. CDR3 nucleotide sequence: TGTGCCAGCAGTGCCGGTCAGCCCCAGCATTTT. Translating gives CASSAGQPQHF.

V gene TRBV5-1 combines with J gene TRBJ1-2, with TRBD1 matching 10 bases. V shed 4 bases and J 8 bases; nucleotides not matched to a gene: 5. The CDR3 covers 13 residues. Germline assignment: CDR1 SGHRS and CDR2 YFSETQ. The CDR3 DNA sequence: TGCGCCAGCAGCCCAGGGACAGGGGAAGGCTACACCTTC. It yields the protein CASSPGTGEGYTF.

The count of this clone is one. The chain combines TRBV5-6 with TRBJ1-1; 8 bases map to TRBD1. The V and J ends lost 7 bases and 4 bases, in that order; junction bases with no gene match: 9. The CDR3 loop spans 14 amino acids. Germline CDR1 SGHDT, CDR2 YYEEEE. DNA for the CDR3: TGTGCCAGCGATCCGAGGACAGGGAGCACTGAAGCTTTCTTT. Its translation: CASDPRTGSTEAFF.

The chain employs TRBV3-1 (or the pseudogene TRBV3-2) and TRBJ1-1; D unresolved. Trimming removed 4 bases from V and 1 base from J, with 4 bases in between. The CDR3 totals 12 residues. Germline lookup yields CDR1 LGHDT and CDR2 YNNKEL (reference sequence). CDR3 sequence: CASSPRNTEAFF. The CDR3 region has the DNA TGTGCCAGCAGCCCGAGGAACACTGAAGCTTTCTTT.